The entry below describes one T cell receptor (beta chain). Original processing methods: Cell counts per sample came from amplifying reference gene primers. Repertoires were generated with immunoSEQ multiplex PCR, while TCRdb's copy carries only in-frame clones and drops some. The V and J calls and clone size were taken over from that table, and D and trimming were inferred from the DNA. The sample has 150,000 or so clones, under 95% seen once. V lost 6 bases to trimming and J lost 7 bases; unmatched junction nucleotides: 12. CDR3 size: 15 residues. The V gene's germline CDR1 is SEHNR and CDR2 FQNEAQ (reference sequence). The sample originates from a study of blood T cell repertoires in COVID-19. Looking at the study overall: PBMCs, B-cell-depleted T cells, or T cells were the source of the cDNA or gDNA that made up the material.

The sequenced sample was peripheral blood. This chain links TRBV7-9 with TRBJ1-2; 9 bases match TRBD1. This clonotype was sampled from a man aged 50 to 59 with acute or convalescent COVID-19. Here the CDR3 reads CASRDSGQGAGGYTF. In DNA form, the CDR3 reads TGTGCCAGCAGAGATTCGGGACAGGGTGCCGGTGGCTACACCTTC.